A single count supports the clone carrying this TCR beta chain. As yet, its antigen is unknown. Sequence at one end of the junction differs from germline and may be a read error. This sample is drawn from a study of T-cell memory formation after mild COVID-19. Whole-study results and caveats: Clones that shrank (day 15 to 85) were balanced CD4/CD8, whereas later expanders leaned CD4+. Several responding clones turned up in pre-infection memory, indicating that cross-reactive memory may have taken part. Nothing showed for sure that second-wave clones peaking on day 37 were SARS-CoV-2 specific.

The 5'RACE method, run with constant-segment primers, produced TCR alpha and TCR beta cDNA libraries (carrying sample barcodes and UMIs). TCRdb itself ran the 5' RACE reads through MiXCR, one entry per CDR3 protein. The sample includes some 43,000 distinct CDR3 sequences, over 5% seen only once; the top ten take 0.8% to 1%. Germline CDR1 reads MNHEY; CDR2 reads SVGEGT. The CDR3 has 16 amino acids. The V gene is TRBV6-2 or TRBV6-3, the J gene TRBJ2-5; 7 nucleotides match TRBD2. Sequenced material: PBMCs or a T cell subset sorted from them (not recorded which). This sequence originates from an adult who had mild COVID-19 (a few samples of this study predate the infection). Cell type and time point are not known. CDR3 bases: TGTGCCAGCATGAGGATCCGGCTAGCGGATCAAGAGACCCCGTACTTC. Amino acids: CASMRIRLADQETPYF.